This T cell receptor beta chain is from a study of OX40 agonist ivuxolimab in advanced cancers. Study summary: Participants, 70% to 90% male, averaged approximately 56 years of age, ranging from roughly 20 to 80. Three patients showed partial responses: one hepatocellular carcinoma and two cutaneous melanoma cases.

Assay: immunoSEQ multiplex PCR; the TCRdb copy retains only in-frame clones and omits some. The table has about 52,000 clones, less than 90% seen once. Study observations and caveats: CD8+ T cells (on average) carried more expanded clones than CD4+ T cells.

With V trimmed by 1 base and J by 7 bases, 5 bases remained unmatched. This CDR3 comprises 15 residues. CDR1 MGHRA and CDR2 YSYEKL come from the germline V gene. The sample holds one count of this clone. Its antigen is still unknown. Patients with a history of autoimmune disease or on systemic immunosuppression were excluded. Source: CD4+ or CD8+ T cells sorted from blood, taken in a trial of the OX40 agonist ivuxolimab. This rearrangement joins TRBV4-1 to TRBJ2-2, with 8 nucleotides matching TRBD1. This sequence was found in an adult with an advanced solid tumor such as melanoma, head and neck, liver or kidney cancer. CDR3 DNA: TGCGCCAGCAGCCAAGCAGGACAGGGCATCGGGGAGCTGTTTTTT. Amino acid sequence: CASSQAGQGIGELFF.